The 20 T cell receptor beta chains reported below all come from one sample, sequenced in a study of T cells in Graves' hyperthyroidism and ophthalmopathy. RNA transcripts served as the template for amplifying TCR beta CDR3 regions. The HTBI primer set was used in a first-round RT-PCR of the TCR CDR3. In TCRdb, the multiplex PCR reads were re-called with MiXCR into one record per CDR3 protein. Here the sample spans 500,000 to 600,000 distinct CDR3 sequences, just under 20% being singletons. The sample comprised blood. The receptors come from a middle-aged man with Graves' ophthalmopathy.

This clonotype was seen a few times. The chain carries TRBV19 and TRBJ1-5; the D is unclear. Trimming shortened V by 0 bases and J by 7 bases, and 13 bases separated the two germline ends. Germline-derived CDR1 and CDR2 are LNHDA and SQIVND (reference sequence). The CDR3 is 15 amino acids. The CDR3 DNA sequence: TGTGCCAGTAGTATAGATCCTGGGATGGGACAGCCCCAGCATTTT. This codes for CASSIDPGMGQPQHF.

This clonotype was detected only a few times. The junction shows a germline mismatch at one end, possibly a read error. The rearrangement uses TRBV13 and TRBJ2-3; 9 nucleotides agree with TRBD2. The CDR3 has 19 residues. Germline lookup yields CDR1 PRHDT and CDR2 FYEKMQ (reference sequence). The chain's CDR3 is CASSLGALGASGDTDTQYF. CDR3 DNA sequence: TGTGCCAGCAGCCTAGGAGCCCTCGGGGCTAGCGGGGACACAGATACGCAGTATTTT.

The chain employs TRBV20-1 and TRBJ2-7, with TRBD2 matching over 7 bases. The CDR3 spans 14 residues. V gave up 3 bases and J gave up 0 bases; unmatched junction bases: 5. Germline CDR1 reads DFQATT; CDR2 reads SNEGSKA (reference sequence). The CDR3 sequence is CSASMSGNSYEQYF. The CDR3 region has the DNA TGCAGTGCTAGCATGAGCGGGAACTCCTACGAGCAGTACTTC.

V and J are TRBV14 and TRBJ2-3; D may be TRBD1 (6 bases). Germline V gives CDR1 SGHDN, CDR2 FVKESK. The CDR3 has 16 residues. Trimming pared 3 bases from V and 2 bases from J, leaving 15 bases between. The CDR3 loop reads CASSHTGRQATDTQYF. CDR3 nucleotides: TGTGCCAGCAGCCATACGGGGAGACAGGCCACAGATACGCAGTATTTT.

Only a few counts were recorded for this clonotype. CDR3 residues: CSARGGEREQYF. CDR3 DNA sequence: TGCAGTGCTAGGGGCGGGGAAAGGGAGCAGTACTTC. The chain employs TRBV20-1 and TRBJ2-7; D might be TRBD2 (6 bases). Trimming took off 3 bases at V and 7 bases at J, with 13 bases between the two ends. The germline gives CDR1 DFQATT, CDR2 SNEGSKA (reference sequence). The CDR3 spans 12 residues.

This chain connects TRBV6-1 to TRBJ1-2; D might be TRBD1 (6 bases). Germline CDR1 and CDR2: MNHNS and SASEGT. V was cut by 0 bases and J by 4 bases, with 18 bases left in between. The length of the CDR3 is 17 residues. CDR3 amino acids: CASSEAGGGRALYGYTF. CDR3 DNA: TGTGCCAGCAGTGAAGCTGGTGGGGGGCGAGCTCTCTATGGCTACACCTTC.

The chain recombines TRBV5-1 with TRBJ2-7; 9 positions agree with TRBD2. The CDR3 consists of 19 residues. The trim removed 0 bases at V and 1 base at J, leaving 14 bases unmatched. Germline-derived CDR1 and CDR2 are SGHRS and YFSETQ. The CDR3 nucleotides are TGCGCCAGCAGCTTGGCCCCGACGCCTAGCGGGGAGCGGTCCTACGAGCAGTACTTC. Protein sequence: CASSLAPTPSGERSYEQYF.

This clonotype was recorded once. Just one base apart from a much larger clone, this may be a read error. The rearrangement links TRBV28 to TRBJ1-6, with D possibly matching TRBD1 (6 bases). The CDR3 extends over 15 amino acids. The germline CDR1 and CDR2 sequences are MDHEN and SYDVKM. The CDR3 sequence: CASSTDRRDNSPLRF. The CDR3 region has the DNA TGTGCCAGCAGTACAGACAGGAGGGATAATTCACCCCTCCGCTTT.

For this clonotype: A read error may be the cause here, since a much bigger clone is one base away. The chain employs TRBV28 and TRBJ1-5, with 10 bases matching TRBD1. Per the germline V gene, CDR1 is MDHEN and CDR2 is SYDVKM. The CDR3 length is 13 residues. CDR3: CVSRTGGEQPQHF. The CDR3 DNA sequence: TGTGTCAGCAGGACAGGGGGTGAACAGCCCCAGCATTTT.

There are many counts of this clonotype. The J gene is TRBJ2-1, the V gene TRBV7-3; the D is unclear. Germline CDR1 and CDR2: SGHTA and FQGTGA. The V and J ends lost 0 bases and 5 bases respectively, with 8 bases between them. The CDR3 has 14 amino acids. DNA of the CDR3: TGTGCCAGCAGCTTAACGTATGGGGACAATGAGCAGTTCTTC. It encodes CASSLTYGDNEQFF.

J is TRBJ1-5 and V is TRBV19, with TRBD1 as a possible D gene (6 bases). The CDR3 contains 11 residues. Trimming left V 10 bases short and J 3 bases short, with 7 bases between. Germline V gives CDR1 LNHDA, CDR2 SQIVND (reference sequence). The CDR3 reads CATGDNQPQHF. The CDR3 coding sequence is TGTGCCACAGGGGACAATCAGCCCCAGCATTTT.

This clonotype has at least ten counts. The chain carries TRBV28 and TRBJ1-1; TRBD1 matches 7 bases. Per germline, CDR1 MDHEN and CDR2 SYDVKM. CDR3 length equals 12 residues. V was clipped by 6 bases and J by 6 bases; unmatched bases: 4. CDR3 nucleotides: TGTGCCAGCAGCCGCGGACAGGCTGAAGCTTTCTTT. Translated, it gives CASSRGQAEAFF.

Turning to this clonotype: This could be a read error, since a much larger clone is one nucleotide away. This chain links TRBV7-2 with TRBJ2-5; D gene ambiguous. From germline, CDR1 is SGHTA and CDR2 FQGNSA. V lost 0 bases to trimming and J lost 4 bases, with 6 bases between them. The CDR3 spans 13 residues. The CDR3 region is CASSLAPVETQYF. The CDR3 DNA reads TGTGCCAGCAGCTTAGCCCCCGTAGAGACCCAGTACTTC.

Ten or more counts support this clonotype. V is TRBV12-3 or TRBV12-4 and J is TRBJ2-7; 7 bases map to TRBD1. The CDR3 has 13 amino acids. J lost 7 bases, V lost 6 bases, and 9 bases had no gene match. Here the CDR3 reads CASSTGQLGEQYF. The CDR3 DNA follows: TGTGCCAGCAGCACGGGACAGCTAGGGGAGCAGTACTTC.

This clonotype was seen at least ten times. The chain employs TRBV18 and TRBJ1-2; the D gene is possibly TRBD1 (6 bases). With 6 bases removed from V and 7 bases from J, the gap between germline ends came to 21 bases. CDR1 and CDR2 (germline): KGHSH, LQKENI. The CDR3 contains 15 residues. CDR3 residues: CASSPGTGRAGGYTF. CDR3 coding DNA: TGTGCCAGCTCGCCCGGAACAGGGAGAGCGGGTGGCTACACCTTC.

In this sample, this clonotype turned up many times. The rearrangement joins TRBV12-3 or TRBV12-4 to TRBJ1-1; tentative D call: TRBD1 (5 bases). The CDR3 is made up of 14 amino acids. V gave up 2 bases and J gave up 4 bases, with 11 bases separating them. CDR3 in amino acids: CASSLQGVGTEAFF. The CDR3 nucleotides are TGTGCCAGCAGTTTACAGGGAGTTGGCACTGAAGCTTTCTTT.

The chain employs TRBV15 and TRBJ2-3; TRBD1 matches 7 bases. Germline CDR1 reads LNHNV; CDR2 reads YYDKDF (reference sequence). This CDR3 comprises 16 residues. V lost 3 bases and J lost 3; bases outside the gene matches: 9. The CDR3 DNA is TGTGCCACCAGCAGCGCTAGGACAGGTCGGACAGATACGCAGTATTTT. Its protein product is CATSSARTGRTDTQYF.

The CDR3 sequence is CSANRGGSYEQYF. CDR3 nucleotides: TGCAGTGCCAACAGGGGAGGGTCCTACGAGCAGTACTTC. V gene TRBV20-1 combines with J gene TRBJ2-7; possibly TRBD1 or TRBD2 for D (7 bases each). Germline assignment: CDR1 DFQATT and CDR2 SNEGSKA (reference sequence). This CDR3 region has 13 residues. With 6 bases removed from V and 1 base from J, the gap between germline ends came to 13 bases.

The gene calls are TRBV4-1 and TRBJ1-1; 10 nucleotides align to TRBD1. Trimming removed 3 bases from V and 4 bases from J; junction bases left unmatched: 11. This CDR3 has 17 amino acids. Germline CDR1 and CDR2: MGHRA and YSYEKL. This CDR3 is CASSHEGTRTGGTEAFF. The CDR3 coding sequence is TGCGCCAGCAGCCACGAAGGGACCCGGACAGGGGGCACTGAAGCTTTCTTT.

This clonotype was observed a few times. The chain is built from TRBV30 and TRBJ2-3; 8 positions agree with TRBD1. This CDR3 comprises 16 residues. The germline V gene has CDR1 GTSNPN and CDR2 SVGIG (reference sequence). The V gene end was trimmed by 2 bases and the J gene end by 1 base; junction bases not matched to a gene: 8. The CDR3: CAWSHTTTGGTDTQYF. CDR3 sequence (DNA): TGTGCCTGGAGTCATACGACGACAGGGGGCACAGATACGCAGTATTTT.